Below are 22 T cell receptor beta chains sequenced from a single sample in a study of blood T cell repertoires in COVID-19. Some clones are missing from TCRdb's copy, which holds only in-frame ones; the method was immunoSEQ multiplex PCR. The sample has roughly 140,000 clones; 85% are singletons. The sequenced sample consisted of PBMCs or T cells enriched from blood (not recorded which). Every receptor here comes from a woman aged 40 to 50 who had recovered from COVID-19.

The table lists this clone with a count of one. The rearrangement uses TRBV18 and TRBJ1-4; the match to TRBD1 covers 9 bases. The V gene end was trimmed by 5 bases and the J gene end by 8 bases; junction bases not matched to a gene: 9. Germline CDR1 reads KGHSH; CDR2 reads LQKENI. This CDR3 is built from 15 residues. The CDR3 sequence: CASSAPGQGREKLFF. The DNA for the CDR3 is TGTGCCAGCTCAGCCCCGGGACAGGGAAGGGAAAAACTGTTTTTT. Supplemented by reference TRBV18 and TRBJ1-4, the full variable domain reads NAGVMQNPRHLVRRRGQEARLRCSPMKGHSHVYWYRQLPEEGLKFMVYLQKENIIDESGMPKERFSAEFPKEGPSILRIQQVVRGDSAAYFCASSAPGQGREKLFFGSGTQLSVL.

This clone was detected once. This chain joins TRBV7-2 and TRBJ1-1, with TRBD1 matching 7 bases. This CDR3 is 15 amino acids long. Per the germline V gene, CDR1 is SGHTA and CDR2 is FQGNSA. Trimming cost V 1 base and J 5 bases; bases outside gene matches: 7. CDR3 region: CASSLDGTGETEAFF. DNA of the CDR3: TGTGCCAGCAGCTTAGATGGTACAGGGGAGACTGAAGCTTTCTTT.

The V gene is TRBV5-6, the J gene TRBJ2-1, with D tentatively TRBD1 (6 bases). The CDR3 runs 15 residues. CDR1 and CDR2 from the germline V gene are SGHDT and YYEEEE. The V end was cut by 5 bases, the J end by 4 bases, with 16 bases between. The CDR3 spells CASSIRDKPYNEQFF. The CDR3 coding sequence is TGTGCCAGCAGTATCCGGGACAAGCCTTACAATGAGCAGTTCTTC.

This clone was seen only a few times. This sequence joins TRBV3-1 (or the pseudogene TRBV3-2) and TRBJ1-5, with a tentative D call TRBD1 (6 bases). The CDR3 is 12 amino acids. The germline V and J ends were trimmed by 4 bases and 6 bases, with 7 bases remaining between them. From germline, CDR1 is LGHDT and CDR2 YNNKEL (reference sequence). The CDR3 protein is CASSRGLQPQHF. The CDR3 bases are TGTGCCAGCAGCCGGGGGCTTCAGCCCCAGCATTTT.

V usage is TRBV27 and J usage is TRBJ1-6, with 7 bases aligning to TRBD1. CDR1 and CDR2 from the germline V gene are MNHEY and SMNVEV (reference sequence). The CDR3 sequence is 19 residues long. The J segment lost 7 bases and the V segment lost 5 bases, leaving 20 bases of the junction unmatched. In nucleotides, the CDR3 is TGTGCCAGCAGTCCTAACTACCGACAGGGAGGTCTGGCGAATTCACCCCTCCACTTT. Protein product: CASSPNYRQGGLANSPLHF.

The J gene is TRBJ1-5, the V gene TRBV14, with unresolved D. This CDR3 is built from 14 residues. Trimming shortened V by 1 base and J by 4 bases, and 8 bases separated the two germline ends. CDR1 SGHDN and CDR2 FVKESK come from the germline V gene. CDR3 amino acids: CASSQAGSNQPQHF. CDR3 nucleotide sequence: TGTGCCAGCAGCCAAGCGGGATCGAATCAGCCCCAGCATTTT. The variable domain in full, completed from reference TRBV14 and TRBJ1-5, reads EAGVTQFPSHSVIEKGQTVTLRCDPISGHDNLYWYRRVMGKEIKFLLHFVKESKQDESGMPNNRFLAERTGGTYSTLKVQPAELEDSGVYFCASSQAGSNQPQHFGDGTRLSIL.

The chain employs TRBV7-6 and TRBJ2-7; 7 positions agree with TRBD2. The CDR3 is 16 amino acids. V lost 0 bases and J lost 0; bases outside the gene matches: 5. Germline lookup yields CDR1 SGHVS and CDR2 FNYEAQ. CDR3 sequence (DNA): TGTGCCAGCAGCTTAGCTGGGGGGAGGGTCTCCTACGAGCAGTACTTC. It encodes CASSLAGGRVSYEQYF.

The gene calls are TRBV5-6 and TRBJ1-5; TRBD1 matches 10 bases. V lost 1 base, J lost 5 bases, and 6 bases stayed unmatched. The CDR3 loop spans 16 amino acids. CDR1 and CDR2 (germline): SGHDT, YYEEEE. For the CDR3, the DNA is TGTGCCAGCAGCTTGCGGAGGACAGGGGGGCATCAGCCCCAGCATTTT. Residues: CASSLRRTGGHQPQHF.

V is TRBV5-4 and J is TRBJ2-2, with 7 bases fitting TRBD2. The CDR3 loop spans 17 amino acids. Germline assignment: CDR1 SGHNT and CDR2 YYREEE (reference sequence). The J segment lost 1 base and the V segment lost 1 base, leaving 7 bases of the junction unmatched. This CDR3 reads CASSLTGGGGNTGELFF. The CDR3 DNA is TGTGCCAGCAGCTTGACTGGCGGCGGGGGGAACACCGGGGAGCTGTTTTTT.

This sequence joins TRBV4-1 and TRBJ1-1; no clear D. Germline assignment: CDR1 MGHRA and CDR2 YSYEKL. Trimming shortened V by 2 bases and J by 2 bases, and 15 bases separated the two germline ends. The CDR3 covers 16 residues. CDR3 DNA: TGCGCCAGCAGCCAATTTATAAGACAAATTAACACTGAAGCTTTCTTT. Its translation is CASSQFIRQINTEAFF.

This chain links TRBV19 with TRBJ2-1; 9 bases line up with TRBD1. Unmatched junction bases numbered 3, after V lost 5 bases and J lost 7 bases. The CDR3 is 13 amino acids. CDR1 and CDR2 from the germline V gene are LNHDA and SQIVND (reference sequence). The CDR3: CASSLGQGNEQFF. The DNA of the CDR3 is TGTGCCAGTAGTTTGGGACAGGGTAATGAGCAGTTCTTC.

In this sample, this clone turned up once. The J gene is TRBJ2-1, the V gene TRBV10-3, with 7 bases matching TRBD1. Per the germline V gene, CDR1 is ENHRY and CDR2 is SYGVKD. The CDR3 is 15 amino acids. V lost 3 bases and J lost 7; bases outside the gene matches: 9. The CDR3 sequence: CAISDRDSTGNEQFF. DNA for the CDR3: TGTGCCATCAGTGACCGGGACAGTACGGGGAATGAGCAGTTCTTC.

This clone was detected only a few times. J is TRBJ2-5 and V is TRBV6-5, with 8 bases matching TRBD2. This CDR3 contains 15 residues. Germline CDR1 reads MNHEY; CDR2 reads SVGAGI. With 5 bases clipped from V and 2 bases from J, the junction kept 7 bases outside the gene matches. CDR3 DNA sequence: TGTGCCAGCAGTCCCATACGGGGGGGTCAAGAGACCCAGTACTTC. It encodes CASSPIRGGQETQYF.

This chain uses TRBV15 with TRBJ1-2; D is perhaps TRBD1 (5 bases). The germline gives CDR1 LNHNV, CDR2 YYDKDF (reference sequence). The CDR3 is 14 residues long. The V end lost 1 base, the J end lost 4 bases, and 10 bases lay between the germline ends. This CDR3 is CATSRGQGPYGYTF. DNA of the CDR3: TGTGCCACCAGCAGAGGGCAGGGTCCCTATGGCTACACCTTC.

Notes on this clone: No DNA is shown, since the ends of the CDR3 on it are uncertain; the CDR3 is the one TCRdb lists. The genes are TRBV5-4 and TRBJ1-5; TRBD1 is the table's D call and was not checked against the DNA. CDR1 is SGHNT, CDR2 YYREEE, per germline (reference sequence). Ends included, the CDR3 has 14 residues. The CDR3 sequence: CASSFGPGDQPQHF.

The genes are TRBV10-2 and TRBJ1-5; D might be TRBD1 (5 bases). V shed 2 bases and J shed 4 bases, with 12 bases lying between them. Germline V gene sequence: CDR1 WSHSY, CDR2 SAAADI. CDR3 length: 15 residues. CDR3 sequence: CASSEGREVNQPQHF. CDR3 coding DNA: TGCGCCAGCAGTGAGGGCAGGGAGGTTAATCAGCCCCAGCATTTT.

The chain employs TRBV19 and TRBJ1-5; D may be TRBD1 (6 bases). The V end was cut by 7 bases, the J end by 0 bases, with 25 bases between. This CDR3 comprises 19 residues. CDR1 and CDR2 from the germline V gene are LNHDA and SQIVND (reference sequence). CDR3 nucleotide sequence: TGTGCCAGTACTGCGGGGGCCGGTAAAGGGAGGGCTAGCAATCAGCCCCAGCATTTT. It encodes CASTAGAGKGRASNQPQHF.

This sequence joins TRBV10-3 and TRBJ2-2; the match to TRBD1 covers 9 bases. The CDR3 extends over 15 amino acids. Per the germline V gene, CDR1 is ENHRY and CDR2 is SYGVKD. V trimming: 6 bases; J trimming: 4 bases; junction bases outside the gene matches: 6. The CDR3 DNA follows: TGTGCCATCAGAACCGGGACAGGGAGCACCGGGGAGCTGTTTTTT. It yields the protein CAIRTGTGSTGELFF.

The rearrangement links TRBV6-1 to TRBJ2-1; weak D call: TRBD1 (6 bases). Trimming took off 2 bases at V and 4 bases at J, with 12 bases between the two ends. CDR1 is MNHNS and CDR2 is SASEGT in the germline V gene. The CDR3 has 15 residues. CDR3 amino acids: CASSELTGNYNEQFF. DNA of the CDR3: TGTGCCAGCAGTGAATTGACAGGTAATTACAATGAGCAGTTCTTC.

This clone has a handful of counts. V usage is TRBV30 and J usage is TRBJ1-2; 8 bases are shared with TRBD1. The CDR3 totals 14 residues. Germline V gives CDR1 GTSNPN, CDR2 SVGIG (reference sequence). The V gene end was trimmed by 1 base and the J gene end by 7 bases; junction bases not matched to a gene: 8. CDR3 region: CAWSDSDREGGYTF. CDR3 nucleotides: TGTGCCTGGAGTGACTCGGACAGGGAGGGTGGCTACACCTTC.

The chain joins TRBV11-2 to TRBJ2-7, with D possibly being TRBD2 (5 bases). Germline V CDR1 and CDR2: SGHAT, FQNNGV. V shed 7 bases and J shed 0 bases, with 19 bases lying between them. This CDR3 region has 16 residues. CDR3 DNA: TGTGCCAGCACCTCGCTTCTTGGAGGCTACTCCTACGAGCAGTACTTC. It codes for CASTSLLGGYSYEQYF.

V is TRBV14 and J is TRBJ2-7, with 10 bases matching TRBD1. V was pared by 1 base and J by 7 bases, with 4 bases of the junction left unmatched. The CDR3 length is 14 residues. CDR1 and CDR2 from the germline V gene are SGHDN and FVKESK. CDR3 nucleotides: TGTGCCAGCAGCCAAGCGGGACAGGGGAGAGAGCAGTACTTC. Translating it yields CASSQAGQGREQYF.